This TCR beta chain was sequenced during a study of T cell repertoires in cytomegalovirus infection. In the study overall: Recently identified HLA-C-restricted and well-studied HLA-B-restricted CMV epitopes were used. Signatures in public TCR beta sequences pointed to both CMV infection and matching HLA type. Findings and limits, study-wide: The ex vivo response was dominated by HLA-C-restricted CMV-specific TCR beta clonotypes. Identification of carriers of CMV plus the relevant HLA was performed using cumulative public TCR beta family frequency.

With regard to this clonotype: Its cognate antigen is unknown.

CDR1 and CDR2 (germline): SGHTA, FQGNSA. The CDR3 covers 16 residues. With 5 bases removed from V and 6 bases from J, the gap between germline ends came to 21 bases. TCRdb analysed the reads with MiXCR anew, one entry per CDR3 protein. The table has approximately 470,000 distinct CDR3 sequences, about 42% seen once. This chain joins TRBV7-2 and TRBJ2-3; D perhaps matches TRBD1 (8 bases). This clonotype originated in a human donor in good health (CMV status not recorded). Some clones in this sample may be carry-over from other donors' samples. Material: cultured PBMCs, obtained from culture after CMV antigen stimulation. Written as DNA, the CDR3 is TGTGCCAGCAGCCCAGCCCAGGGGGCGGGGGCGGATACGCAGTATTTT. It codes for CASSPAQGAGADTQYF. Using reference TRBV7-2 and TRBJ2-3 for the parts outside the CDR3, the full variable domain is GAGVSQSPSNKVTEKGKDVELRCDPISGHTALYWYRQSLGQGLEFLIYFQGNSAPDKSGLPSDRFSAERTGGSVSTLTIQRTQQEDSAVYLCASSPAQGAGADTQYFGPGTRLTVL.